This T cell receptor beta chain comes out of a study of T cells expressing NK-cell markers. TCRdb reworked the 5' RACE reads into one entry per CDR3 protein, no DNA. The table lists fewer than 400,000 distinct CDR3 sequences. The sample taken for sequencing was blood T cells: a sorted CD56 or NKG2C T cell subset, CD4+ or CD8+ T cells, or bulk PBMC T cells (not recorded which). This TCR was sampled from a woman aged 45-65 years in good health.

The CDR3 protein is CSATTSGSKAGELFF. The chain combines TRBV20-1 with TRBJ2-2; lacking DNA, the TRBD2 call made by TCRdb goes unchecked. Germline CDR1 reads DFQATT; CDR2 reads SNEGSKA (reference sequence). This CDR3 spans 15 amino acids.